Reported below is one T cell receptor beta chain. Its target antigen remains unknown. It has no much larger one-base neighbor in the sample; base qualities were not kept. In the first month after transplant, blood samples were collected up to 4 times, and after that at least monthly when available. These data originate in a study of graft-versus-host responses after intestinal transplantation (dated by TCRdb to 2020 to 2022). Describing the broader study: Multivisceral, liver-intestinal, or isolated intestinal transplants were received by the recipients. Every recipient was given anti-thymocyte globulin induction, followed by about three years of maintenance tacrolimus and steroids. Bulk TCR-beta CDR3 sequencing was used to track graft-versus-host and host-versus-graft alloreactive T cell clones in the graft, circulation and bone marrow after intestinal transplantation. Alloreactive clones were identified by sequencing pre-transplant mixed lymphocyte reaction products and comparing these products with unstimulated pre-transplant donor and recipient T cells. Of the roughly 26 intestinal transplant recipients enrolled in the cohort, one of whom was a retransplant, a few patients without pretransplant specimens were excluded. A peak of at least 4% donor T cells among recipient peripheral blood mononuclear cells was the definition used for donor T cell macrochimerism. Instead of going to the commercial service, samples from a few later patients were sequenced in-house on an Illumina MiSeq and processed with MiXCR. Overall study results and their limits: The conclusions were limited by the relatively low number and heterogeneity of the intestinal transplant patients. GvH clones were detected in recipient bone marrow, and some appeared earlier in ileal mucosa or blood, consistent with an intestinal mucosal origin. Early after transplant, peak levels of circulating GvH clones were associated with declines in HvG clones. In patients with donor T cell macrochimerism, the allografts had high GvH to HvG T cell clonal ratios.

Library preparation was by the immunoSEQ multiplex PCR assay. High-throughput TCR-beta CDR3 sequencing of genomic DNA from most patients was performed by Adaptive Biotechnologies. Processing in the source paper ran as follows. Adaptive's ImmunoSEQ software was the source of the TCR sequencing data for roughly 19 patients, while a few other patients were processed with MiXCR and VDJtools. CDR3 nucleotide sequences shared between donor and recipient were removed because their origin could not be assigned. To be classed as alloreactive, a clone needed at least 2-fold expansion over unstimulated cells and a minimum CFSE-low frequency of 0.002% (template counts) or 0.001% (read counts). Mappable clones were those detected in sequenced pre-transplant spleen, lymph node, or MLR CFSE-low populations of the donor or recipient. Cumulative frequency of alloreactive clones was calculated as a percentage of all sequences weighted by copy number. TCRdb retrieved this table from immuneACCESS and kept in-frame rearrangements only. Not all clones are present; in checked studies, unresolved V genes account for under half, and no reason is known for the remainder. V, J and clone size derive from that table, while D and trimming were established from the DNA sequence. In this sample the table shows about 25,000 clones, approximately 93% of which occur a single time. Together, the top ten hold less than 0.55% of the sample.

V loses 0 bases, J loses 4 bases, and the germline ends lie 12 bases apart. The CDR3 holds 14 amino acids from the cysteine to the phenylalanine. CDR3 DNA only is kept here, 42 bases in frame from base 1. Based on the germline V gene (reference sequence), the CDR1 and CDR2 sequences are GTSNPN and SVGIG. The specimen was PBMCs, collected 18 days after transplant. This receptor was obtained from a human patient who received an intestinal transplant, so some T cells may come from the graft donor. The chain couples TRBV30 to TRBJ1-2, with the D gene not clear enough to name. The CDR3 reads as follows: CAWSVPTQLYGYTF. The DNA is TGTGCCTGGAGTGTACCTACGCAGCTCTATGGCTACACCTTC.